What follows are 10 T cell receptor beta chains derived from one specimen sequenced in a study of blood T cell repertoires in COVID-19. This table comes from immunoSEQ multiplex PCR, and its TCRdb copy is limited to in-frame clones, with some not included. The profile shows around 200,000 clones, 65% to 80% of them singletons. The sequencing input was peripheral blood. All receptors derive from a woman in her forties or fifties with acute or convalescent COVID-19.

The V and J genes are TRBV4-2 and TRBJ2-1, with D uncertain. Germline values: CDR1 LGHNA, CDR2 YNFKEQ. This CDR3 has 14 residues. The ends were cut back, 0 bases at V and 7 bases at J, with 10 bases in the middle. CDR3 in amino acids: CASSQDRMRNEQFF. The CDR3 DNA follows: TGTGCCAGCAGCCAAGATCGGATGCGGAATGAGCAGTTCTTC.

This chain joins TRBV30 and TRBJ2-1; D might be TRBD1 (5 bases). CDR1 and CDR2 (germline): GTSNPN, SVGIG (reference sequence). V was trimmed by 3 bases and J by 9 bases, leaving 15 bases between them. The CDR3 contains 13 residues. This chain's CDR3 is CAWRALGVTEQFF. The CDR3 DNA reads TGTGCCTGGAGGGCGTTAGGGGTAACTGAGCAGTTCTTC. The variable domain in full, with the rest retrieved from reference TRBV30 and TRBJ2-1, is SQTIHQWPATLVQPVGSPLSLECTVEGTSNPNLYWYRQAAGRGLQLLFYSVGIGQISSEVPQNLSASRPQDRQFILSSKKLLLSDSGFYLCAWRALGVTEQFFGPGTRLTVL.

This clone has only a few counts. This chain connects TRBV10-1 to TRBJ1-2; possible D gene TRBD1, 6 bases. Trimming removed 0 bases at V and 3 bases at J, with 8 bases between. The CDR3 runs 14 residues. Germline CDR1 and CDR2: WNHNN and SYGVQD (reference sequence). CDR3 sequence (DNA): TGCGCCAGCAGTGAGTCCAACAGGGACTATGGCTACACCTTC. It codes for CASSESNRDYGYTF.

The J gene is TRBJ1-2, the V gene TRBV3-1 (or the pseudogene TRBV3-2), with D possibly matching TRBD1 (5 bases). V was cut by 0 bases and J by 8 bases, with 10 bases left in between. Per germline, CDR1 LGHDT and CDR2 YNNKEL (reference sequence). CDR3 length: 13 residues. The CDR3 sequence is CASSQEGTGGYTF. CDR3 in DNA: TGTGCCAGCAGCCAAGAAGGAACAGGAGGCTACACCTTC.

The chain couples TRBV10-1 to TRBJ2-6; TRBD2 is a possible D gene (5 bases). CDR3 length equals 17 residues. Germline V gene lookup returns CDR1 WNHNN and CDR2 SYGVQD (reference sequence). V dropped 4 bases and J dropped 3 bases, with 16 bases sitting between them. CDR3 bases: TGCGCCAGCAGTGCTGCGGGTGGATTTGGTGGGGCCAACGTCCTGACTTTC. Its protein is CASSAAGGFGGANVLTF.

This chain joins TRBV6-2 or TRBV6-3 and TRBJ2-7, with TRBD2 identical over 14 bases. Germline CDR1 and CDR2: MNHEY and SVGEGT. This CDR3 contains 15 residues. V lost 5 bases, J lost 3 bases, and 3 bases stayed unmatched. In nucleotides, the CDR3 is TGTGCCAGCAGTACCGGACTAGCGGGAGGCTACGAGCAGTACTTC. Translated, it gives CASSTGLAGGYEQYF.

This clone was picked up a small number of times. The chain carries TRBV4-2 and TRBJ1-2; the D gene is possibly TRBD1 (6 bases). Germline lookup yields CDR1 LGHNA and CDR2 YNFKEQ. V lost 1 base and J 5 bases, leaving 17 bases between the germline ends. The CDR3 runs 16 residues. CDR3 sequence reads: CASSQGTGSSTYGYTF. Here the CDR3 DNA reads TGTGCCAGCAGCCAAGGAACAGGGTCGTCCACTTATGGCTACACCTTC.

This sequence joins TRBV27 and TRBJ1-1, with a weak D call TRBD1 (5 bases). The germline CDR1 and CDR2 sequences are MNHEY and SMNVEV (reference sequence). V gave up 6 bases and J gave up 5 bases, with 13 bases separating them. The length of the CDR3 is 13 residues. The CDR3 coding sequence is TGTGCCAGCAGCCCGTTCAAGGGGACTGAAGCTTTCTTT. As protein: CASSPFKGTEAFF.

This clone was seen a handful of times. The rearrangement joins TRBV4-2 to TRBJ1-5; 9 bases are a match to TRBD1. The CDR3 extends over 14 amino acids. Germline-derived CDR1 and CDR2 are LGHNA and YNFKEQ. The V and J ends lost 5 bases and 5 bases, in that order; junction bases with no gene match: 4. CDR3 nucleotides: TGTGCCAGCAGCAGGGGACAGGGTTATCAGCCCCAGCATTTT. Translating it yields CASSRGQGYQPQHF.

The rearrangement joins TRBV2 to TRBJ1-5; D is possibly TRBD1 (5 bases). Trimming took 7 bases from V and 4 from J, leaving 17 bases between them. The CDR3 is made up of 15 amino acids. Germline CDR1 is SNHLY and CDR2 is FYNNEI. The CDR3 region is CASNWGAGGNQPQHF. In DNA form, the CDR3 reads TGTGCCAGCAACTGGGGAGCGGGGGGGAATCAGCCCCAGCATTTT.